The next 10 T cell receptor beta chains were all read from a single sample in a study of graft-versus-host responses after intestinal transplantation. TCRdb's table, derived via immunoSEQ multiplex PCR, lists solely in-frame clones and lacks some. The table shows roughly 69,000 clones, with 90% to 95% occurring only once. Which antigens these TCRs recognize remains unknown. This specimen consisted of unstimulated CD8+ T cells sorted from spleen or lymph node cells, obtained before transplant. The receptors were gathered from a human donor who was the organ donor for an intestinal transplant.

The chain couples TRBV7-9 to TRBJ1-1; 7 bases fit TRBD1. J lost 6 bases, V lost 5 bases, and 12 bases had no gene match. The CDR3 length is 15 residues. Per the germline V gene, CDR1 is SEHNR and CDR2 is FQNEAQ (reference sequence). CDR3 amino acids: CASSPRQGEESEAFF. CDR3 DNA sequence: TGTGCCAGCAGCCCTCGACAGGGAGAGGAGTCTGAAGCTTTCTTT. Complete variable domain (other parts from reference TRBV7-9 and TRBJ1-1): DTGVSQNPRHKITKRGQNVTFRCDPISEHNRLYWYRQTLGQGPEFLTYFQNEAQLEKSRLLSDRFSAERPKGSFSTLEIQRTEQGDSAMYLCASSPRQGEESEAFFGQGTRLTVV.

The chain carries TRBV7-4 and TRBJ2-7; perhaps TRBD2 as D (7 bases). Germline CDR1 is SGHVT and CDR2 is SQSDAQ. Trimming shortened V by 1 base and J by 10 bases, and 20 bases separated the two germline ends. The CDR3 is made up of 15 amino acids. In DNA form, the CDR3 reads TGTGCCAGCAGCTTAGAAGGGGGGGGGACCACGGATCAGTACTTC. Its translation is CASSLEGGGTTDQYF. The variable domain in full, with the rest retrieved from reference TRBV7-4 and TRBJ2-7, is GAGVSQSPRYKVAKRGRDVALRCDSISGHVTLYWYRQTLGQGSEVLTYSQSDAQRDKSGRPSGRFSAERPERSVSTLKIQRTEQGDSAVYLCASSLEGGGTTDQYFGPGTRLTVT.

The chain combines TRBV7-9 with TRBJ1-1; 7 nucleotides match TRBD1. After removal of 5 bases from V and 12 bases from J, the junction contained 6 bases not matched to a gene. Germline CDR1 and CDR2: SEHNR and FQNEAQ (reference sequence). The length of the CDR3 is 11 residues. CDR3 in amino acids: CASSTTGVSFF. DNA for the CDR3: TGTGCCAGCAGCACTACAGGGGTATCTTTCTTT.

The chain links TRBV14 to TRBJ2-7, with D perhaps matching TRBD2 (5 bases). CDR3 size: 16 residues. Germline loops: CDR1 SGHDN, CDR2 FVKESK. V lost 2 bases to trimming and J lost 5 bases, with 19 bases between them. The CDR3 nucleotides read TGTGCCAGCAGCCAAAGTCTCAGCGGTCAGCTGGACGAGCAGTACTTC. Its protein product is CASSQSLSGQLDEQYF.

The genes are TRBV28 and TRBJ2-7, with a possible D match to TRBD2 (6 bases). The CDR3 sequence is 15 residues long. V dropped 6 bases and J dropped 4 bases, with 19 bases sitting between them. CDR1 MDHEN and CDR2 SYDVKM come from the germline V gene. CDR3 bases: TGTGCCAGCAGGCCAGCGGGCAGGGTAGGATACGAGCAGTACTTC. Residues: CASRPAGRVGYEQYF.

The chain recombines TRBV7-8 with TRBJ1-1; possible D gene TRBD1, 5 bases. From germline, CDR1 is SGHVS and CDR2 FQNEAQ. There are 18 residues in the CDR3. Trimming cost V 0 bases and J 1 base, with 18 bases left between them. The CDR3 coding sequence is TGTGCCAGCAGCTTAGCTCTGGAGGGGCTAGTGGGGAACACTGAAGCTTTCTTT. Translation: CASSLALEGLVGNTEAFF.

The V and J genes are TRBV9 and TRBJ2-1; 9 bases align to TRBD2. CDR1 and CDR2 from the germline V gene are SGDLS and YYNGEE. The CDR3 length is 16 residues. With V trimmed by 4 bases and J by 8 bases, 13 bases remained unmatched. CDR3 coding DNA: TGTGCCAGCAGCCCTCAGACTAGCGGATATATCGATGAGCAGTTCTTC. Encoded protein: CASSPQTSGYIDEQFF.

The J gene is TRBJ2-7, the V gene TRBV5-1; no clear D. Trimming shortened V by 0 bases and J by 0 bases, and 4 bases separated the two germline ends. The CDR3 runs 13 residues. The germline V gene encodes CDR1 SGHRS and CDR2 YFSETQ. In nucleotides, the CDR3 is TGCGCCAGCAGCTTGGCTAGCTCCTACGAGCAGTACTTC. It specifies CASSLASSYEQYF.

V gene TRBV5-6 combines with J gene TRBJ1-1, with D unresolved. Trimming pared 3 bases from V and 1 base from J, leaving 13 bases between. This CDR3 is 15 amino acids long. Germline assignment: CDR1 SGHDT and CDR2 YYEEEE. The CDR3 DNA sequence: TGTGCCAGCAGCTCGCCCGGGTTCGGGAACACTGAAGCTTTCTTT. This encodes CASSSPGFGNTEAFF.

The rearrangement joins TRBV10-3 to TRBJ1-1; 7 positions match TRBD1. The junction had 8 bases not matched to a gene; V was cut back by 6 bases and J by 1 base. Germline V gene data show CDR1 as ENHRY and CDR2 as SYGVKD. The CDR3 runs to 15 residues. The CDR3 DNA reads TGTGCCATCAGAAGGAACAGGGGCCCGAACACTGAAGCTTTCTTT. It translates to CAIRRNRGPNTEAFF.